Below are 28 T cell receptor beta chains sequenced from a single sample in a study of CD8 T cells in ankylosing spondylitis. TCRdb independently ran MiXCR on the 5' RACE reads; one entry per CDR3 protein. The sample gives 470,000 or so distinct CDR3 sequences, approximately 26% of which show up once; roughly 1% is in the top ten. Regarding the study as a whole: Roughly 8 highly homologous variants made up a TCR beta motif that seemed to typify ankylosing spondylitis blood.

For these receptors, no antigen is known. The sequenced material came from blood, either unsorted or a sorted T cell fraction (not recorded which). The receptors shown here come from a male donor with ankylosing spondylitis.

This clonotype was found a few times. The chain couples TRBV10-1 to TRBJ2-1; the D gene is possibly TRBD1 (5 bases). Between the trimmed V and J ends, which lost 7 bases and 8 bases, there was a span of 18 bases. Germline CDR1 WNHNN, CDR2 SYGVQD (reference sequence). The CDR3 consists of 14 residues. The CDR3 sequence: CASTEGSWGDEQFF. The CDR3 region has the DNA TGCGCCAGCACCGAAGGCTCCTGGGGCGATGAGCAGTTCTTC.

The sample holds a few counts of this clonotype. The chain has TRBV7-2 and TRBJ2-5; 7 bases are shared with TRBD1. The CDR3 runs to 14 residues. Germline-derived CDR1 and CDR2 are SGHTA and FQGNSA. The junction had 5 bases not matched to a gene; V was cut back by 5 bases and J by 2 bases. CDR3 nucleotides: TGTGCCAGCAGCCCCCTGGGACAGCAAGAGACCCAGTACTTC. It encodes CASSPLGQQETQYF.

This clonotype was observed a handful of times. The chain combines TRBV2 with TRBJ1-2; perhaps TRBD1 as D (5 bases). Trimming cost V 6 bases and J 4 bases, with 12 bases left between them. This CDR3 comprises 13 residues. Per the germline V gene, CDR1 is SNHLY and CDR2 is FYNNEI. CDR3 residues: CASRTTGLYGYTF. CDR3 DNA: TGTGCCAGCAGAACAACAGGACTCTATGGCTACACCTTC.

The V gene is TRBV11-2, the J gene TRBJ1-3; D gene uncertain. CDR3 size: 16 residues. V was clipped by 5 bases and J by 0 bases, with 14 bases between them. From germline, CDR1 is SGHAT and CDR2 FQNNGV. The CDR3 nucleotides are TGTGCCAGCAGCCCCACGTCGGCAAGCTCTGGAAACACCATATATTTT. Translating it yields CASSPTSASSGNTIYF.

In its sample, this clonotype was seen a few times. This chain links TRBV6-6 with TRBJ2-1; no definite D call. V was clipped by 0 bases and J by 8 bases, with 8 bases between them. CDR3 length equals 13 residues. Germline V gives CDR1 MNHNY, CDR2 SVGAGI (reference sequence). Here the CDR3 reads CASSYSMYDEQFF. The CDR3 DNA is TGTGCCAGCAGTTACTCGATGTATGATGAGCAGTTCTTC.

In DNA form, the CDR3 reads TGTGCCAGCAGCCTCCGGGCCGCGAGGGGCACTGAAGCTTTCTTT. Amino acids: CASSLRAARGTEAFF. This chain joins TRBV7-9 and TRBJ1-1; tentatively, D is TRBD1 (5 bases). The V end was cut by 5 bases, the J end by 4 bases, with 17 bases between. The CDR3 covers 15 residues. CDR1 is SEHNR, CDR2 FQNEAQ, per germline (reference sequence).

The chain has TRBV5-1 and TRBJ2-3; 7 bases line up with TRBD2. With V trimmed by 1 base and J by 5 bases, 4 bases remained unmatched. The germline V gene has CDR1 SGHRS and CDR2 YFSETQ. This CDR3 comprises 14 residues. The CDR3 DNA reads TGCGCCAGCAGCTTGAGGGCGGGGGAAGATACGCAGTATTTT. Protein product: CASSLRAGEDTQYF.

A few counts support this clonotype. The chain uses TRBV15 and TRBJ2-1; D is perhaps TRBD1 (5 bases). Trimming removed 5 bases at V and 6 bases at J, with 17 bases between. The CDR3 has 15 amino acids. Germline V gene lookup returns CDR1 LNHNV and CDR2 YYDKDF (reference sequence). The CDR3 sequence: CATSWGLEWGNEQFF. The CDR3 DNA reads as TGTGCCACCAGCTGGGGCTTAGAGTGGGGCAATGAGCAGTTCTTC.

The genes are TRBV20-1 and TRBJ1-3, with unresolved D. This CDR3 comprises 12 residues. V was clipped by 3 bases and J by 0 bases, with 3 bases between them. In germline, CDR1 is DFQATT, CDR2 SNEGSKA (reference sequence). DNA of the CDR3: TGCAGTGCTAGCACCTCTGGAAACACCATATATTTT. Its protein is CSASTSGNTIYF.

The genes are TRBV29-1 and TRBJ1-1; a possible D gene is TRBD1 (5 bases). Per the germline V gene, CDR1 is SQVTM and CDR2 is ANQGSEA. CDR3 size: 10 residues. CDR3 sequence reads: CRMTVTEAFF. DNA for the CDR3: TGCAGAATGACAGTCACTGAAGCTTTCTTT.

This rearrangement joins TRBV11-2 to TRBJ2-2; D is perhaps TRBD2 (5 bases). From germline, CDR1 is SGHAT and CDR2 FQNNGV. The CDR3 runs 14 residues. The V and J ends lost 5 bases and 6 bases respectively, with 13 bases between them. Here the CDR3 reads CASSRRGVSGELFF. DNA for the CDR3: TGTGCCAGCAGCCGCCGGGGAGTTTCCGGGGAGCTGTTTTTT.

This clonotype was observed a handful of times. The CDR3: CAISESVRTYGYTF. The CDR3 DNA reads as TGTGCCATCAGTGAGTCGGTCAGAACCTATGGCTACACCTTC. This rearrangement joins TRBV10-3 to TRBJ1-2; no definite D call. V was clipped by 0 bases and J by 4 bases, with 9 bases between them. The CDR3 is 14 amino acids. The germline gives CDR1 ENHRY, CDR2 SYGVKD.

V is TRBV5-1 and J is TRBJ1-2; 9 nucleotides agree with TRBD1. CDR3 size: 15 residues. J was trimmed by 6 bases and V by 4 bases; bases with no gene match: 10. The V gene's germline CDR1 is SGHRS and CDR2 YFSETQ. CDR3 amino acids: CASSEVGQGRDGYTF. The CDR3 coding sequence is TGCGCCAGCAGCGAAGTCGGACAGGGGAGGGATGGCTACACCTTC. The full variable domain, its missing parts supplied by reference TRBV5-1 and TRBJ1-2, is KAGVTQTPRYLIKTRGQQVTLSCSPISGHRSVSWYQQTPGQGLQFLFEYFSETQRNKGNFPGRFSGRQFSNSRSEMNVSTLELGDSALYLCASSEVGQGRDGYTFGSGTRLTVV.

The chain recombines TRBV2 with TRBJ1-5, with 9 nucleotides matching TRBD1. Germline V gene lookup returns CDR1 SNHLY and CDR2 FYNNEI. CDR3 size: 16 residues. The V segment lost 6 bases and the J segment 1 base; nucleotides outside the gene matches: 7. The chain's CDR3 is CASRLQGTGSNQPQHF. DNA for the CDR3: TGTGCCAGCAGGCTACAGGGGACAGGGAGCAATCAGCCCCAGCATTTT.

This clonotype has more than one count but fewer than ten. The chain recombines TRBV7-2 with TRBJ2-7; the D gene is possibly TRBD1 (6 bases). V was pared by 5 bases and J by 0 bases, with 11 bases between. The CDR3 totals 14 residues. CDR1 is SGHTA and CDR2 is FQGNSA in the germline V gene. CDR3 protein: CASSEDRYSYEQYF. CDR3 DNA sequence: TGTGCCAGCAGCGAGGACAGATACTCCTACGAGCAGTACTTC.

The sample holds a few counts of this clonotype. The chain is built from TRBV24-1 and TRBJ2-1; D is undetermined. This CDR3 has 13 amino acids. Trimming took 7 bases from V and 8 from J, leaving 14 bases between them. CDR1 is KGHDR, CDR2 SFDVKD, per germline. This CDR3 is CATRGIRSDEQFF. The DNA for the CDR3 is TGTGCCACCAGGGGGATCCGCTCTGATGAGCAGTTCTTC.

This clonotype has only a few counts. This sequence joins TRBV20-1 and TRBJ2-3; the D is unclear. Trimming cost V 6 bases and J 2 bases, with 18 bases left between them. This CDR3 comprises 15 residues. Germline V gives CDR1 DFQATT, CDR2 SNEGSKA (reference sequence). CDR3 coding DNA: TGCAGTGCCCGCCGGACGTTTGGGTCCACAGATACGCAGTATTTT. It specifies CSARRTFGSTDTQYF.

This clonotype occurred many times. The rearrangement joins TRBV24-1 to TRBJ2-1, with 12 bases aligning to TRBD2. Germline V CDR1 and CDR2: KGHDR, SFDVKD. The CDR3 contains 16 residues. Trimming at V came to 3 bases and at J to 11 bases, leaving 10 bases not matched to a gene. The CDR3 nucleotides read TGTGCCACCAGTGATAACGAGGGGACTAGCGGGCTCCAGCAGTTCTTC. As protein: CATSDNEGTSGLQQFF.

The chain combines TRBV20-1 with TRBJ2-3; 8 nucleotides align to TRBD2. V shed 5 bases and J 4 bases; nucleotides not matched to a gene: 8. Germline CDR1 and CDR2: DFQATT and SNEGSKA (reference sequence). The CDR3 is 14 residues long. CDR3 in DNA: TGCAGTGCTGTGCCCGGCGGGAGGCCAGATACGCAGTATTTT. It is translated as CSAVPGGRPDTQYF.

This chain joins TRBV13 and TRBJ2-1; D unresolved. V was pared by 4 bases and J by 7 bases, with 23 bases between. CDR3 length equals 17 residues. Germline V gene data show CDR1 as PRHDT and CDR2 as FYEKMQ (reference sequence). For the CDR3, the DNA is TGTGCCAGCAGCTACGATATGGCCATCGCCCCGATGAATGAGCAGTTCTTC. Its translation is CASSYDMAIAPMNEQFF.

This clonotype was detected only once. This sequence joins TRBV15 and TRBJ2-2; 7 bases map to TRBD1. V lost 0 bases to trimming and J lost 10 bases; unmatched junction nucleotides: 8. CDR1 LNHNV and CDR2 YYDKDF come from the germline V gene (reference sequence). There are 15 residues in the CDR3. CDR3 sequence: CATSRDDRDREELFF. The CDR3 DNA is TGTGCCACCAGCAGAGATGACAGGGACCGGGAGGAGCTGTTTTTT.

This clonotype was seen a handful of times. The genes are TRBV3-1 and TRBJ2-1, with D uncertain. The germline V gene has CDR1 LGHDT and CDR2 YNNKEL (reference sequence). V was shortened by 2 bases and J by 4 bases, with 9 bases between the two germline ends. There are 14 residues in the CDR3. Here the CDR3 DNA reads TGTGCCAGCAGCCAAATACTAATTTACAATGAGCAGTTCTTC. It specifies CASSQILIYNEQFF.

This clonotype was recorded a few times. As DNA, the CDR3 is TGCGCCAGCAGCTTGGTACAGGGTTCCTACAATGAGCAGTTCTTC. This codes for CASSLVQGSYNEQFF. The chain couples TRBV5-1 to TRBJ2-1, with D possibly being TRBD1 (6 bases). Germline assignment: CDR1 SGHRS and CDR2 YFSETQ. V was trimmed by 0 bases and J by 1 base, leaving 8 bases between them. This CDR3 is 15 amino acids long.

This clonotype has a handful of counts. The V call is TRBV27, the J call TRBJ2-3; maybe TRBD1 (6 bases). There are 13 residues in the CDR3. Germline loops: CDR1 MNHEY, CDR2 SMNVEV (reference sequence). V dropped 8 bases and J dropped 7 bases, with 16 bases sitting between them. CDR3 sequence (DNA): TGTGCCAGCGCAGGGGTCCCGGGTTATACGCAGTATTTT. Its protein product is CASAGVPGYTQYF.

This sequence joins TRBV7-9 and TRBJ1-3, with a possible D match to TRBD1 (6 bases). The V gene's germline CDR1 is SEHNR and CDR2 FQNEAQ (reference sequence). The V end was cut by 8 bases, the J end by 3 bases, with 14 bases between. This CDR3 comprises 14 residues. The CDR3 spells CASSKTGIGNTIYF. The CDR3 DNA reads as TGTGCCAGCTCGAAGACAGGAATTGGAAACACCATATATTTT.

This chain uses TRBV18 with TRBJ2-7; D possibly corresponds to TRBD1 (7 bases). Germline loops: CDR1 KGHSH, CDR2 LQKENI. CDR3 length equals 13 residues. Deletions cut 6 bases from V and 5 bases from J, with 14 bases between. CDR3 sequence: CASSYQGGNEQYF. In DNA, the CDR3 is TGTGCCAGCTCCTACCAGGGGGGCAACGAGCAGTACTTC.

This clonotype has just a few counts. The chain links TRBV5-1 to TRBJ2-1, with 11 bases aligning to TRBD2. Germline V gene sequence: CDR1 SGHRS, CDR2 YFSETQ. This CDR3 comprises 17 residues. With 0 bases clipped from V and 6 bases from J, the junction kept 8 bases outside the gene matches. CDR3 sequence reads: CASSLVLAGGSGNEQFF. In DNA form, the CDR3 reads TGCGCCAGCAGCTTGGTTCTAGCGGGAGGTTCTGGCAATGAGCAGTTCTTC.

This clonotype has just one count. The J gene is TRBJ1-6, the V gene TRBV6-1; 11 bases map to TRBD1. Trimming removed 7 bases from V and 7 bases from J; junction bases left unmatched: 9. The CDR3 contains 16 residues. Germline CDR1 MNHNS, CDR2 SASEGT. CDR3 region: CASTFPGQGANSPLHF. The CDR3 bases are TGTGCCAGCACCTTCCCCGGACAGGGGGCCAATTCACCCCTCCACTTT.